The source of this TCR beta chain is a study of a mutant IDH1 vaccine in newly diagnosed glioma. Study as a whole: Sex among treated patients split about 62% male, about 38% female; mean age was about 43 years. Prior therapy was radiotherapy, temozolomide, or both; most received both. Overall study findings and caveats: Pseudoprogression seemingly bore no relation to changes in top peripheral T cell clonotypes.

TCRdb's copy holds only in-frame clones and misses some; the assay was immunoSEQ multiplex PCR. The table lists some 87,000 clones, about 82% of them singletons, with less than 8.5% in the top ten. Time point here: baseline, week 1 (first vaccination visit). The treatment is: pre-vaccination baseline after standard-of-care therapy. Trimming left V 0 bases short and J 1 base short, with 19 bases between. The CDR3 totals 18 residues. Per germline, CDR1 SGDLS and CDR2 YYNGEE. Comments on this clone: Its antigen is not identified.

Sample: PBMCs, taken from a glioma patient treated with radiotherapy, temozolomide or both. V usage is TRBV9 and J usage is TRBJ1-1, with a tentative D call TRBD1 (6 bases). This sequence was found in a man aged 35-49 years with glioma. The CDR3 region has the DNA TGTGCCAGCAGCGTAGTTAGCCGTGGGGGGGCCCCGAACACTGAAGCTTTCTTT. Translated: CASSVVSRGGAPNTEAFF.